This TCR beta chain was observed in a study of blood T cell repertoires in COVID-19. Overall study: COVID-19 samples from acute and convalescent phases originated in the United States, Italy and Spain. The analysed material was cDNA or gDNA that came from T cells, B-cell-depleted T cells, or PBMCs.

The CDR3 is 15 amino acids. V was pared by 4 bases and J by 9 bases, with 12 bases of the junction left unmatched. The germline V gene encodes CDR1 SGHRS and CDR2 YFSETQ. Per the original methods: Nucleated cell counts were estimated from reference gene primer amplification. Some clones are missing from TCRdb's copy, which holds only in-frame ones; the method was immunoSEQ multiplex PCR. V, J and clone size reflect that table, while D and trimming were determined from the DNA. Among more than 300,000 clones, around 90% were seen once, and the ten largest hold roughly 1%. Sequences were obtained from peripheral blood. The chain recombines TRBV5-1 with TRBJ2-1; 8 bases are a match to TRBD1. This TCR was sampled from a woman in her forties with COVID-19, enrolled during active disease. The CDR3 loop reads CASSLGQGGSSEQFF. The CDR3 region has the DNA TGCGCCAGCAGCCTTGGACAGGGAGGTAGTAGTGAGCAGTTCTTC.